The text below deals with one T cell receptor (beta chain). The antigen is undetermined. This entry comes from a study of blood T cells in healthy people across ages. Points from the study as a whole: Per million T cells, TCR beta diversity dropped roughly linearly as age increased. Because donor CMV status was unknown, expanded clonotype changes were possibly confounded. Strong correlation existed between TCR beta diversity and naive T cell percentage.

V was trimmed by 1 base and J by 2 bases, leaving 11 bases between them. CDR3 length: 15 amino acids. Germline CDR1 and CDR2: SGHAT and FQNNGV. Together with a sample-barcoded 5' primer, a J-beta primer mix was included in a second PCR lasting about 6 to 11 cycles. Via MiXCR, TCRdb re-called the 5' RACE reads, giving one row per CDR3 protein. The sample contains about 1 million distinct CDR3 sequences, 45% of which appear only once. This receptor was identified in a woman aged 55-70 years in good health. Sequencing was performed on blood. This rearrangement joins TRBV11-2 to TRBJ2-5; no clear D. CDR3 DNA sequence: TGTGCCAGCAGCTTAGGCTCTAGGCCACAAGAGACCCAGTACTTC. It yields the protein CASSLGSRPQETQYF.